This entry lists 30 T cell receptor beta chains sequenced from one sample in a study of T-cell memory formation after mild COVID-19. Each CDR3 protein is one row after TCRdb ran MiXCR on the 5' RACE reads. The sample has around 300,000 distinct CDR3 sequences; roughly a fifth are singletons. Sequencing was performed on PBMCs or a T cell subset sorted from them (not recorded which). These TCRs come from a man aged 18 to 30 who had mild COVID-19 (a few samples of this study predate the infection). Cell type and time point are not known.

V usage is TRBV5-1 and J usage is TRBJ2-2; 8 positions agree with TRBD2. With 3 bases clipped from V and 7 bases from J, the junction kept 14 bases outside the gene matches. CDR1 and CDR2 (germline): SGHRS, YFSETQ. The CDR3 length is 17 residues. The CDR3 here is CASSSRTSRRGNGELFF. The CDR3 coding sequence is TGCGCCAGCAGCTCCCGGACTAGCCGAAGGGGTAACGGGGAGCTGTTTTTT.

The V and J genes are TRBV18 and TRBJ2-7, with D hard to call. Germline assignment: CDR1 KGHSH and CDR2 LQKENI. The CDR3 runs to 13 residues. V was clipped by 2 bases and J by 1 base, with 6 bases between them. The CDR3 protein is CASSPDGSYEQYV. CDR3 nucleotide sequence: TGTGCCAGCTCACCAGACGGATCCTACGAGCAGTACGTC.

This sequence joins TRBV30 and TRBJ1-2; 7 bases agree with TRBD1. CDR1 is GTSNPN and CDR2 is SVGIG in the germline V gene (reference sequence). CDR3 length equals 14 residues. The junction had 7 bases not matched to a gene; V was cut back by 2 bases and J by 4 bases. The CDR3 reads CAWSFGTVIYGYTF. Written as DNA, the CDR3 is TGTGCCTGGAGTTTCGGGACAGTTATCTATGGCTACACCTTC. The full variable domain, with the rest looked up from reference TRBV30 and TRBJ1-2, is SQTIHQWPATLVQPVGSPLSLECTVEGTSNPNLYWYRQAAGRGLQLLFYSVGIGQISSEVPQNLSASRPQDRQFILSSKKLLLSDSGFYLCAWSFGTVIYGYTFGSGTRLTVV.

A few counts support this clonotype. V and J are TRBV5-1 and TRBJ2-1, with TRBD2 matching over 9 bases. The length of the CDR3 is 18 residues. V lost 4 bases, J lost 6 bases, and 17 bases stayed unmatched. Germline CDR1 and CDR2: SGHRS and YFSETQ. For the CDR3, the DNA is TGCGCCAGCAGCCTTGAGGGGCTGGCGGGACTAGCCGTCAATGAGCAGTTCTTC. It translates to CASSLEGLAGLAVNEQFF.

In this sample, this clonotype turned up a few times. The chain combines TRBV4-1 with TRBJ2-2; 8 bases map to TRBD2. The CDR3 covers 17 residues. Germline assignment: CDR1 MGHRA and CDR2 YSYEKL. J gave up 6 bases and V 0 bases, and 9 bases lay outside the gene matches. The CDR3 DNA is TGCGCCAGCAGCCAAGAGCTTGCGGGGGGCCCGCCCGGGGAGCTGTTTTTT. Residues: CASSQELAGGPPGELFF.

The chain carries TRBV28 and TRBJ2-7; no clear D gene. V gave up 7 bases and J gave up 2 bases, with 9 bases separating them. Germline CDR1 MDHEN, CDR2 SYDVKM. The CDR3 consists of 12 residues. For the CDR3, the DNA is TGTGCCAGCACCTCCCCCACCTACGAGCAGTACGTC. Its translation: CASTSPTYEQYV.

There are a few counts of this clonotype. The gene calls are TRBV3-1 and TRBJ2-1; tentative D call: TRBD2 (6 bases). Between the trimmed V and J ends, which lost 2 bases and 6 bases, there was a span of 8 bases. This CDR3 comprises 13 residues. The V gene's germline CDR1 is LGHDT and CDR2 YNNKEL (reference sequence). CDR3 DNA sequence: TGTGCCAGCAGCCAACGCGGGATCAATGAGCAGTTCTTC. Protein product: CASSQRGINEQFF.

This clonotype turned up a few times. The chain has TRBV7-2 and TRBJ2-3, with 9 bases lining up with TRBD2. The V gene's germline CDR1 is SGHTA and CDR2 FQGNSA. J lost 5 bases, V lost 11 bases, and 11 bases had no gene match. This CDR3 is 14 amino acids long. Here the CDR3 reads CAAEAGGRKDTQYF. In nucleotides, the CDR3 is TGTGCCGCCGAGGCGGGGGGGCGTAAAGATACGCAGTATTTT.

The V and J genes are TRBV29-1 and TRBJ2-3; TRBD2 aligns across 12 bases. Trimming at V came to 1 base and at J to 5 bases, leaving 10 bases not matched to a gene. The CDR3 is 17 residues long. Per germline, CDR1 SQVTM and CDR2 ANQGSEA. The CDR3 is CSVEGALAGGQRDTQYF. For the CDR3, the DNA is TGCAGCGTTGAAGGCGCGCTAGCGGGGGGGCAGAGAGATACGCAGTATTTT.

Only a few counts were recorded for this clonotype. An end of the junction differs from the germline gene, which may be a read error. The chain combines TRBV5-1 with TRBJ2-1, with 11 positions matching TRBD2. The CDR3 has 13 residues. CDR1 and CDR2 from the germline V gene are SGHRS and YFSETQ. DNA of the CDR3: TGCGCCAGCGGCTTAGCGGGGGGGAGTGAGCAGTTCTTC. This translates into CASGLAGGSEQFF.

The rearrangement uses TRBV3-1 and TRBJ1-1, with D unclear. The CDR3 extends over 14 amino acids. From germline, CDR1 is LGHDT and CDR2 YNNKEL (reference sequence). Trimming shortened V by 1 base and J by 1 base, and 7 bases separated the two germline ends. This CDR3 is CASSQVVKNTEAFF. The DNA for the CDR3 is TGTGCCAGCAGCCAAGTTGTCAAGAACACTGAAGCTTTCTTT.

The chain uses TRBV5-6 and TRBJ1-2; 9 bases are a match to TRBD1. The CDR3 runs 13 residues. V lost 4 bases and J lost 8; bases outside the gene matches: 6. The germline CDR1 and CDR2 sequences are SGHDT and YYEEEE. In DNA form, the CDR3 reads TGTGCCAGCAGCGGGACAGGGTTAGGAGGCTACACCTTC. Its protein is CASSGTGLGGYTF.

A few counts support this clonotype. This chain joins TRBV28 and TRBJ2-3, with 10 bases matching TRBD2. Germline CDR1 and CDR2: MDHEN and SYDVKM. The CDR3 contains 15 residues. The junction had 4 bases not matched to a gene; V was cut back by 5 bases and J by 2 bases. CDR3 in DNA: TGTGCCAGCAGTCTAGCGGGGGACACCACAGATACGCAGTATTTT. This sequence encodes CASSLAGDTTDTQYF.

CDR3 DNA: TGTGCCAGCAGTGAAGGGACTAGCGGGACGACCCAGTACTTC. This gives the protein CASSEGTSGTTQYF. This chain joins TRBV25-1 and TRBJ2-5, with 13 bases fitting TRBD2. Germline values: CDR1 MGHDK, CDR2 SYGVNS. Germline trimming cut 2 bases from V and 7 bases from J; bases unmatched to any gene: 1. The CDR3 runs to 14 residues.

This chain connects TRBV7-9 to TRBJ2-3, with a weak D call TRBD1 (5 bases). The CDR3 totals 14 residues. V was pared by 8 bases and J by 6 bases, with 18 bases between. Germline V gene lookup returns CDR1 SEHNR and CDR2 FQNEAQ (reference sequence). CDR3 region: CASSPAGRLDTQYF. In DNA form, the CDR3 reads TGTGCCAGCTCCCCGGCAGGGCGTTTGGATACGCAGTATTTT.

The chain employs TRBV5-6 and TRBJ2-1; 8 positions match TRBD2. V trimming: 3 bases; J trimming: 6 bases; junction bases outside the gene matches: 5. The germline CDR1 and CDR2 sequences are SGHDT and YYEEEE. There are 14 residues in the CDR3. As DNA, the CDR3 is TGTGCCAGCAGCTCCACCGGGACTAGCAATGAGCAGTTCTTC. Residues: CASSSTGTSNEQFF.

The genes are TRBV4-2 and TRBJ2-2; D not resolved. Germline assignment: CDR1 LGHNA and CDR2 YNFKEQ. The CDR3 is 16 residues long. Trimming took off 0 bases at V and 4 bases at J, with 12 bases between the two ends. This chain's CDR3 is CASSQEWSAATGELFF. The CDR3 DNA reads TGTGCCAGCAGCCAAGAATGGTCCGCAGCCACCGGGGAGCTGTTTTTT.

This sequence joins TRBV5-1 and TRBJ2-6; a possible D gene is TRBD1 (6 bases). V lost 4 bases to trimming and J lost 2 bases, with 13 bases between them. The CDR3 totals 16 residues. CDR1 is SGHRS, CDR2 YFSETQ, per germline. In nucleotides, the CDR3 is TGCGCCAGCAGCGCCTTTACAGGGCCTGGGGCCAACGTCCTGACTTTC. Amino acid sequence: CASSAFTGPGANVLTF.

The V gene is TRBV24-1, the J gene TRBJ2-1, with TRBD1 matching 9 bases. The ends lost 4 bases at V and 5 bases at J; junction bases unmatched: 11. Germline V gene lookup returns CDR1 KGHDR and CDR2 SFDVKD. This CDR3 has 17 amino acids. CDR3 in amino acids: CATSDRPDRGGDNEQFF. CDR3 coding DNA: TGTGCCACCAGTGACAGGCCGGACAGGGGAGGCGACAATGAGCAGTTCTTC.

J is TRBJ2-6 and V is TRBV12-3 or TRBV12-4, with D uncertain. The CDR3 covers 15 residues. Between the trimmed V and J ends, which lost 7 bases and 0 bases, there was a span of 10 bases. The CDR3 region has the DNA TGTGCCAGCACACGGCCTGGCTCTGGGGCCAACGTCCTGACTTTC. As protein: CASTRPGSGANVLTF.

The J gene is TRBJ2-1, the V gene TRBV4-3; 7 bases are a match to TRBD2. The germline gives CDR1 LGHNA, CDR2 YSLEER. V lost 0 bases, J lost 5 bases, and 10 bases stayed unmatched. This CDR3 is built from 17 residues. The chain's CDR3 is CASSQDMWQGGNNEQFF. The CDR3 nucleotides are TGCGCCAGCAGCCAAGATATGTGGCAGGGAGGGAACAATGAGCAGTTCTTC.

This chain uses TRBV11-2 with TRBJ2-7; possible D gene TRBD2, 5 bases. The CDR3 is 15 amino acids. V lost 3 bases, J lost 0 bases, and 12 bases lay in between. Germline V gene lookup returns CDR1 SGHAT and CDR2 FQNNGV. The CDR3 nucleotides read TGTGCCAGCAGCTTGGCGGGCGCCCTCTCCTACGAGCAGTACGTC. Its translation: CASSLAGALSYEQYV.

The table lists this clonotype with many counts. The genes are TRBV5-5 and TRBJ2-1; 10 nucleotides align to TRBD2. Per the germline V gene, CDR1 is SGHKS and CDR2 is YYEKEE (reference sequence). The CDR3 runs to 15 residues. Germline trimming cut 2 bases from V and 6 bases from J; bases unmatched to any gene: 5. The CDR3 coding sequence is TGTGCCAGCAGCTTTCTTAGCGGGGGGATCAATGAGCAGTTCTTC. Translated: CASSFLSGGINEQFF.

V is TRBV7-9 and J is TRBJ2-3; TRBD2 agrees at 16 bases. The CDR3 has 19 amino acids. Germline CDR1 SEHNR, CDR2 FQNEAQ (reference sequence). V shed 3 bases and J 2 bases; nucleotides not matched to a gene: 8. This CDR3 reads CASSLGLAGGSIYTDTQYF. CDR3 DNA sequence: TGTGCCAGCAGCTTGGGACTAGCGGGGGGGTCGATTTACACAGATACGCAGTATTTT.

V gene TRBV7-2 combines with J gene TRBJ1-2; D unresolved. Germline CDR1 and CDR2: SGHTA and FQGNSA. Trimming left V 5 bases short and J 5 bases short, with 15 bases between. The length of the CDR3 is 14 residues. The CDR3 bases are TGTGCCAGCAGCGAACTAGGGCAGGTTTATGGCTACACCTTC. Translated, it gives CASSELGQVYGYTF.

In its sample, this clonotype was seen a few times. V and J are TRBV7-3 and TRBJ1-4; 10 bases map to TRBD1. J was trimmed by 0 bases and V by 5 bases; bases with no gene match: 9. Germline V gene sequence: CDR1 SGHTA, CDR2 FQGTGA. The CDR3 runs 18 residues. In DNA, the CDR3 is TGTGCCAGCAGCCTCGGGACAGGGGTTGTAGCAACTAATGAAAAACTGTTTTTT. It yields the protein CASSLGTGVVATNEKLFF.

This clonotype turned up a few times. The chain couples TRBV6-5 to TRBJ1-3, with 7 bases identical to TRBD1. The germline CDR1 and CDR2 sequences are MNHEY and SVGAGI. With 7 bases clipped from V and 6 bases from J, the junction kept 9 bases outside the gene matches. The CDR3 sequence is 14 residues long. CDR3 nucleotide sequence: TGTGCCAGCAACCAGGGGGGAGCGTCAAACACCATATATTTT. This encodes CASNQGGASNTIYF.

The V and J genes are TRBV2 and TRBJ1-3, with D hard to call. V lost 6 bases, J lost 0 bases, and 12 bases lay in between. The CDR3 is made up of 15 amino acids. The V gene's germline CDR1 is SNHLY and CDR2 FYNNEI. The CDR3 DNA is TGTGCCAGCAGAAACACTATAGCCTCTGGAAACACCATATATTTT. It translates to CASRNTIASGNTIYF.

The table lists this clonotype with a few counts. The rearrangement uses TRBV5-1 and TRBJ1-1, with D unclear. This CDR3 contains 14 residues. Per the germline V gene, CDR1 is SGHRS and CDR2 is YFSETQ. Trimming stripped 0 bases from V and 6 bases from J, with 12 bases between. The CDR3: CASSLALGSPEAFF. In DNA, the CDR3 is TGCGCCAGCAGCTTGGCCCTGGGGTCCCCTGAAGCTTTCTTT. The entire variable domain, with the rest obtained from reference TRBV5-1 and TRBJ1-1, is as follows: KAGVTQTPRYLIKTRGQQVTLSCSPISGHRSVSWYQQTPGQGLQFLFEYFSETQRNKGNFPGRFSGRQFSNSRSEMNVSTLELGDSALYLCASSLALGSPEAFFGQGTRLTVV.

This clonotype occurred a few times. The chain uses TRBV9 and TRBJ1-1; D not certain. In germline, CDR1 is SGDLS, CDR2 YYNGEE. Trimming took 0 bases from V and 4 from J, leaving 13 bases between them. The CDR3 has 15 residues. In DNA, the CDR3 is TGTGCCAGCAGCGTAGACCCGTCATTGAGCACTGAAGCTTTCTTT. Translating it yields CASSVDPSLSTEAFF.